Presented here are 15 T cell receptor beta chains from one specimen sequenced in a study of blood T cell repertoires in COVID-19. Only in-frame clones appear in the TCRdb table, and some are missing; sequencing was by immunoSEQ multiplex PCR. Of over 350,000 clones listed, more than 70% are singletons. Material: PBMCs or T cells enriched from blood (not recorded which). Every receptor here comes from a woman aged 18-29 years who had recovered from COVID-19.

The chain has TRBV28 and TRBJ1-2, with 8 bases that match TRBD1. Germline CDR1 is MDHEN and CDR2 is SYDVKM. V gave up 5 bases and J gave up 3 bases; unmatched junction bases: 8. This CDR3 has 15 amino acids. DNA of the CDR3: TGTGCCAGCAGTCTCGACAGGGGAAGCGACTATGGCTACACCTTC. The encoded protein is CASSLDRGSDYGYTF.

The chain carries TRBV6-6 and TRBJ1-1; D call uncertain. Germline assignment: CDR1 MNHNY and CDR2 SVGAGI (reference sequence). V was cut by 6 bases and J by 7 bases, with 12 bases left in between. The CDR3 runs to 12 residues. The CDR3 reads CASSTGPHEAFF. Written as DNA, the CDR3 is TGTGCCAGCAGCACCGGTCCCCATGAAGCTTTCTTT.

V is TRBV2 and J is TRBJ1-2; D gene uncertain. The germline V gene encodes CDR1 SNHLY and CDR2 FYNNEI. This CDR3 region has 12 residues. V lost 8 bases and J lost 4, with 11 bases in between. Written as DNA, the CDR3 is TGTGCCAGCTTGGCCGGACTCTATGGCTACACCTTC. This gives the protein CASLAGLYGYTF.

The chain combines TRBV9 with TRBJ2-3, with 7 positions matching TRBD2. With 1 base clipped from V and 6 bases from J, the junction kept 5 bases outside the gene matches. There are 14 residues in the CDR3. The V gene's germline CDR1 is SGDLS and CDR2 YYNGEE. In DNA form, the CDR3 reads TGTGCCAGCAGCGTATGGGAGGGACGGGATACGCAGTATTTT. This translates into CASSVWEGRDTQYF. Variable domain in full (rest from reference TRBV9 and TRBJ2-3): DSGVTQTPKHLITATGQRVTLRCSPRSGDLSVYWYQQSLDQGLQFLIQYYNGEERAKGNILERFSAQQFPDLHSELNLSSLELGDSALYFCASSVWEGRDTQYFGPGTRLTVL.

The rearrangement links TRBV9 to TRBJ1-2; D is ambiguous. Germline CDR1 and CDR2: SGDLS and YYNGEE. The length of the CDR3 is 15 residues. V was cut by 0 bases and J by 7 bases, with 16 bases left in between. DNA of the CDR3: TGTGCCAGCAGCGTAGATAGTTGGCAGGAAGGTGGCTACACCTTC. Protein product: CASSVDSWQEGGYTF.

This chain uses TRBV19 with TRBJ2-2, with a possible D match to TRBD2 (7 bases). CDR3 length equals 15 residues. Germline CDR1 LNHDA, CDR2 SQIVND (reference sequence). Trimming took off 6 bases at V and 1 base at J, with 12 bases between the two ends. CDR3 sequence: CASRLGGLNTGELFF. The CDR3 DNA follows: TGTGCCAGTAGGTTGGGGGGGCTGAACACCGGGGAGCTGTTTTTT.

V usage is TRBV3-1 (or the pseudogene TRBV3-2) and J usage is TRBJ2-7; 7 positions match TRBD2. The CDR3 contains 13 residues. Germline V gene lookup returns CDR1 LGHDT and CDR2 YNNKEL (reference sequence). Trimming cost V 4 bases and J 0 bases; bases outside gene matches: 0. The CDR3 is CASSRTSSYEQYF. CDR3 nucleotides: TGTGCCAGCAGCCGGACTAGCTCCTACGAGCAGTACTTC.

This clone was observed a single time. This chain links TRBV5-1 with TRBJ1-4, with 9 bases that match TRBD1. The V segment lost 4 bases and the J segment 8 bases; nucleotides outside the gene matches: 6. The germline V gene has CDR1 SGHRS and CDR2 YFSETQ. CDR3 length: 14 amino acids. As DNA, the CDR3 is TGCGCCAGCAGCGCCGGGACAGGGAAAGAAAAACTGTTTTTT. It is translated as CASSAGTGKEKLFF.

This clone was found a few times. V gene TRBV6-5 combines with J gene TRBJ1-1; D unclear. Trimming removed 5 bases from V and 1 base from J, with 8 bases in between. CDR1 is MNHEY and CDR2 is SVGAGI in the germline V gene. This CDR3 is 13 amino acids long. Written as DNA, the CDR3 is TGTGCCAGCAGTACAACAGCGAACACTGAAGCTTTCTTT. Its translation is CASSTTANTEAFF.

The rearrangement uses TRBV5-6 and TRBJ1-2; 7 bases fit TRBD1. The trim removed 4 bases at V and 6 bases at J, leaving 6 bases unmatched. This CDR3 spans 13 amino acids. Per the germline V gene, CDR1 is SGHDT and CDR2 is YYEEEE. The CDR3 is CASSVGQDHGYTF. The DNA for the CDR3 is TGTGCCAGCAGCGTCGGACAGGACCATGGCTACACCTTC.

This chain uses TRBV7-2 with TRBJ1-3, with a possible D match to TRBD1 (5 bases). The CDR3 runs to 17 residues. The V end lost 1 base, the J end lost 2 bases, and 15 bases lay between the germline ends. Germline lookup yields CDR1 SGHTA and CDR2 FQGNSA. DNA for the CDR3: TGTGCCAGCAGCTTAGTGGGGGGGGTCAGGGCTGGAAACACCATATATTTT. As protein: CASSLVGGVRAGNTIYF.

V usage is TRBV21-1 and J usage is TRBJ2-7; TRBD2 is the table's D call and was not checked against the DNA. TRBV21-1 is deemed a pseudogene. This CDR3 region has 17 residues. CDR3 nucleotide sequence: TGTGCCAGCAGCAAAGTGGCCCTAGACCCGAGGACCTACGAGCAGTACTTC. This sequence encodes CASSKVALDPRTYEQYF.

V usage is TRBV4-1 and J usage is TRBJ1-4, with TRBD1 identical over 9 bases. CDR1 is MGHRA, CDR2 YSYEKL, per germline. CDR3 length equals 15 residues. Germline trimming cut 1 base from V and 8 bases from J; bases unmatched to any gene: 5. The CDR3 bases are TGCGCCAGCAGCCAAGGGACAGGGGCTGGCGAAAAACTGTTTTTT. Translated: CASSQGTGAGEKLFF.

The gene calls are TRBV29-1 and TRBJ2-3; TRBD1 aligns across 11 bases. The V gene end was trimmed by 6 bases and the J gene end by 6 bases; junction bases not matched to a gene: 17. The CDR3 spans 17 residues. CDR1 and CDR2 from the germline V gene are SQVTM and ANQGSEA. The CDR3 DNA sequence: TGCAGCGTCGGAGGCTTCCTCGGGACAGGGGGTCGGGATACGCAGTATTTT. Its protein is CSVGGFLGTGGRDTQYF.

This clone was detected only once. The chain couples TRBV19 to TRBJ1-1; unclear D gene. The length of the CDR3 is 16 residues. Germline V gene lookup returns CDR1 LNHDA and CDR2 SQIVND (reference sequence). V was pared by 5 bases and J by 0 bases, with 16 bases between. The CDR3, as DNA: TGTGCCAGTAGTTTGGTGGAGGGATCGGTGAACACTGAAGCTTTCTTT. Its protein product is CASSLVEGSVNTEAFF.